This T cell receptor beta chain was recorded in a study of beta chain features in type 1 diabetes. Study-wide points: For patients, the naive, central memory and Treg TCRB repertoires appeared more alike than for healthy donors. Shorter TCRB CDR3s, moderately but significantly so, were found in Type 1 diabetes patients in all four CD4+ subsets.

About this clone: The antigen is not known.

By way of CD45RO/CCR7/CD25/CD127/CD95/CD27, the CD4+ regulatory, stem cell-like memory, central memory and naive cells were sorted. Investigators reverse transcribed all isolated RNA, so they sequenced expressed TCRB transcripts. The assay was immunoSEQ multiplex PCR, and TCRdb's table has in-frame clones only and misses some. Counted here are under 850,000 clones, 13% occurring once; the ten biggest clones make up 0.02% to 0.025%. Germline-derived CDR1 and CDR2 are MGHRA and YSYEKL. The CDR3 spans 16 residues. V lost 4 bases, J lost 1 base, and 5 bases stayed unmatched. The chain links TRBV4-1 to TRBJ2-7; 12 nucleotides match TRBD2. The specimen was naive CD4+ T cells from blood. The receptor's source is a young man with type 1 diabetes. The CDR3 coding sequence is TGCGCCAGCAGCCGCGGACTAGCGGGGATATCCTACGAGCAGTACTTC. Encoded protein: CASSRGLAGISYEQYF.